This T cell receptor (beta chain) was recorded in a study of T cell changes during pregnancy in multiple sclerosis. The CDR3 has 19 residues. The protocol was immunoSEQ multiplex PCR, while the TCRdb copy is restricted to in-frame clones and leaves out a portion. The sample contains approximately 30,000 clones, approximately 90% of which appear only once. This chain links TRBV21-1 with TRBJ2-7; TRBD1, the table's D call, was not compared with the DNA. TRBV21-1 is deemed a pseudogene. Sequenced material: CD8+ T cells from peripheral blood mononuclear cells, taken in the first trimester of pregnancy. The clonotype was recovered from a female donor with multiple sclerosis, enrolled in a pregnancy study. The CDR3 spells CASSKAKKLEGQGSYEQYF. The DNA for the CDR3 is TGTGCCAGCAGCAAAGCTAAAAAACTAGAGGGACAGGGTTCCTACGAGCAGTACTTC.